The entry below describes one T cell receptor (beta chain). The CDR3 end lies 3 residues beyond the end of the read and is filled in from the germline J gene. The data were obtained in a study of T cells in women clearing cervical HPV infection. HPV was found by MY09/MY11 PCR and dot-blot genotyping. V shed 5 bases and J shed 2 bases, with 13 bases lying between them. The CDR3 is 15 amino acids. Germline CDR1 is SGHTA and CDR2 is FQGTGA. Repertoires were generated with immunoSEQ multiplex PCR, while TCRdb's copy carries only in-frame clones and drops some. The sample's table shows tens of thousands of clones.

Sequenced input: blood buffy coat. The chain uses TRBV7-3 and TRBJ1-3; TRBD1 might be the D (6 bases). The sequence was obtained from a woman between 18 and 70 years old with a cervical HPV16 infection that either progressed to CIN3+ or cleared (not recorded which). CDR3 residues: CASSPQTGAGNTIYF. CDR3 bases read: TGTGCCAGCAGCCCCCAGACAGGAGCTGGAAACACC.